Listed here are 30 T cell receptor beta chains from one sample, sequenced in a study of low-dose radiotherapy and immunotherapy resistance in tumors. Noted time point: before trial treatment. TRAV- and TRBV-specific primers primed first-strand cDNA, covering alpha and beta chains. TCR amplification used approximately 19 PCR cycles, a constant-region primer and a V-primer adapter. MiXCR was run by TCRdb on the reads, yielding one entry per CDR3 protein. The repertoire consists of fewer than 90,000 distinct CDR3 sequences, with 15% to 20% occurring once and the leading ten covering around 6.1%. The sequencing used PBMCs, collected before treatment. These receptors were taken from a male donor with prostate cancer.

A few counts support this clonotype. The gene calls are TRBV10-2 and TRBJ2-7, with 9 nucleotides matching TRBD1. Germline CDR1 WSHSY, CDR2 SAAADI. Trimming took 6 bases from V and 0 from J; bases not matched to a gene: 3. CDR3 length: 14 residues. The CDR3 region has the DNA TGCGCCAGCAGAGGGGGACAGGGCTCCTACGAGCAGTACTTC. Its translation: CASRGGQGSYEQYF.

This clonotype was seen repeatedly, ten times or more. CDR3 protein: CASSLGLAIDTQYF. The CDR3 nucleotides are TGTGCCAGCAGTTTAGGGCTAGCGATAGATACGCAGTATTTT. The J gene is TRBJ2-3, the V gene TRBV12-3 or TRBV12-4; a possible D gene is TRBD2 (6 bases). CDR3 length: 14 amino acids. Trimming pared 1 base from V and 5 bases from J, leaving 10 bases between.

This clonotype was seen many times. In DNA form, the CDR3 reads TGTGCCAGCAGCCAAGATCTCGGACAGGGGGGTTCCGGTCGCTATGGCTACACCTTC. Its protein product is CASSQDLGQGGSGRYGYTF. This sequence joins TRBV14 and TRBJ1-2, with 10 bases matching TRBD1. This CDR3 contains 19 residues. The germline gives CDR1 SGHDN, CDR2 FVKESK. V was clipped by 0 bases and J by 4 bases; unmatched bases: 14. The complete variable domain, with remaining parts taken from reference TRBV14 and TRBJ1-2, reads EAGVTQFPSHSVIEKGQTVTLRCDPISGHDNLYWYRRVMGKEIKFLLHFVKESKQDESGMPNNRFLAERTGGTYSTLKVQPAELEDSGVYFCASSQDLGQGGSGRYGYTFGSGTRLTVV.

This clonotype was observed many times. V and J are TRBV6-2 or TRBV6-3 and TRBJ1-2; D gene uncertain. The length of the CDR3 is 13 residues. The V end lost 0 bases, the J end lost 8 bases, and 10 bases lay between the germline ends. CDR1 MNHEY and CDR2 SVGEGT come from the germline V gene. The CDR3 DNA is TGTGCCAGCAGTTACTCCCATGGTAGCGGCTACACCTTC. Amino acid sequence: CASSYSHGSGYTF.

This clonotype appeared many times. The chain joins TRBV4-2 to TRBJ2-7, with D possibly called TRBD1 or TRBD2 (6 bases each). CDR3 length: 16 residues. CDR1 and CDR2 from the germline V gene are LGHNA and YNFKEQ. Trimming took 5 bases from V and 3 from J, leaving 20 bases between them. CDR3 DNA: TGTGCCAGCAGCAAAGGGGGGCAGGGAGAAGTCTACGAGCAGTACTTC. It translates to CASSKGGQGEVYEQYF.

This clonotype was seen repeatedly, ten times or more. The CDR3: CASSKGGTGEETQYF. The CDR3 coding sequence is TGTGCCAGCAGCAAAGGGGGTACGGGGGAGGAGACCCAGTACTTC. This chain uses TRBV21-1 with TRBJ2-5; whether TRBD1, the table's D call, matches the DNA was not checked. TRBV21-1 is tagged as a pseudogene. The length of the CDR3 is 15 residues.

This clonotype is classed as medium-sized. The rearrangement uses TRBV10-2 and TRBJ2-1, with 7 bases fitting TRBD1. The germline V gene encodes CDR1 WSHSY and CDR2 SAAADI. CDR3 length: 13 residues. V shed 7 bases and J 5 bases; nucleotides not matched to a gene: 5. The CDR3 DNA sequence: TGCGCCAGCACCGGGACAGAGAACAATGAGCAGTTCTTC. Protein product: CASTGTENNEQFF.

This clonotype was detected many times. This sequence joins TRBV30 and TRBJ1-2; the D gene is possibly TRBD1 (5 bases). This CDR3 has 15 residues. Trimming removed 2 bases at V and 0 bases at J, with 13 bases between. From germline, CDR1 is GTSNPN and CDR2 SVGIG (reference sequence). This CDR3 reads CAWSPQGAANYGYTF. Here the CDR3 DNA reads TGTGCCTGGAGTCCGCAGGGAGCCGCTAACTATGGCTACACCTTC.

Ten or more counts support this clonotype. This chain links TRBV5-1 with TRBJ2-2; 8 bases map to TRBD2. Trimming took 7 bases from V and 4 from J; bases not matched to a gene: 6. The germline gives CDR1 SGHRS, CDR2 YFSETQ. This CDR3 has 14 amino acids. In DNA form, the CDR3 reads TGCGCCAGCCGGGAGGGACTCATCACCGGGGAGCTGTTTTTT. It codes for CASREGLITGELFF.

Ten or more counts support this clonotype. The J gene is TRBJ2-7, the V gene TRBV30, with D maybe TRBD2 (6 bases). The CDR3 consists of 14 residues. CDR1 is GTSNPN, CDR2 SVGIG, per germline (reference sequence). V shed 0 bases and J shed 2 bases, with 11 bases lying between them. Here the CDR3 DNA reads TGTGCCTGGAGTGTCGGGGGTGAGGCCTACGAGCAGTACTTC. As protein: CAWSVGGEAYEQYF. Full variable domain (missing parts from reference TRBV30 and TRBJ2-7): SQTIHQWPATLVQPVGSPLSLECTVEGTSNPNLYWYRQAAGRGLQLLFYSVGIGQISSEVPQNLSASRPQDRQFILSSKKLLLSDSGFYLCAWSVGGEAYEQYFGPGTRLTVT.

This clonotype has at least ten counts. V usage is TRBV5-1 and J usage is TRBJ2-2; 14 bases agree with TRBD2. The V segment lost 6 bases and the J segment 3 bases; nucleotides outside the gene matches: 13. CDR3 length: 19 amino acids. CDR1 SGHRS and CDR2 YFSETQ come from the germline V gene. The CDR3 spells CASTPLLTSGGAYTGELFF. Written as DNA, the CDR3 is TGCGCCAGCACTCCACTCCTGACTAGCGGGGGGGCCTACACCGGGGAGCTGTTTTTT.

The J gene is TRBJ2-7, the V gene TRBV2; possibly TRBD1 or TRBD2 for D (5 bases each). V was shortened by 5 bases and J by 0 bases, with 14 bases between the two germline ends. Germline CDR1 is SNHLY and CDR2 is FYNNEI. CDR3 length: 15 residues. The CDR3 sequence is CASSFGDQSSYEQYF. CDR3 nucleotide sequence: TGTGCCAGCAGTTTCGGGGACCAAAGCTCCTACGAGCAGTACTTC.

This clonotype was seen a handful of times. J is TRBJ1-2 and V is TRBV12-3 or TRBV12-4; no firm D call. The CDR3 has 14 residues. Trimming took 7 bases from V and 2 from J, leaving 14 bases between them. The CDR3 nucleotides read TGTGCCAGCACCTCCGCAGGCTCGAACTATGGCTACACCTTC. Protein product: CASTSAGSNYGYTF.

This clonotype appeared many times. The chain has TRBV18 and TRBJ1-1; no clear D. This CDR3 has 11 amino acids. Germline CDR1 reads KGHSH; CDR2 reads LQKENI. Trimming took off 3 bases at V and 6 bases at J, with 5 bases between the two ends. The CDR3 nucleotides are TGTGCCAGCTCACCCAGTCCTGAAGCTTTCTTT. Its protein is CASSPSPEAFF.

This clonotype was detected many times. V gene TRBV7-8 combines with J gene TRBJ2-3; D is uncertain. The germline V and J ends were trimmed by 2 bases and 0 bases, with 15 bases remaining between them. The CDR3 contains 17 residues. Germline values: CDR1 SGHVS, CDR2 FQNEAQ. The CDR3 here is CASSLPPLLTSTDTQYF. In DNA, the CDR3 is TGTGCCAGCAGCTTACCCCCCCTGCTGACGAGCACAGATACGCAGTATTTT. Full variable domain (missing parts from reference TRBV7-8 and TRBJ2-3): GAGVSQSPRYKVAKRGQDVALRCDPISGHVSLFWYQQALGQGPEFLTYFQNEAQLDKSGLPSDRFFAERPEGSVSTLKIQRTQQEDSAVYLCASSLPPLLTSTDTQYFGPGTRLTVL.

In this sample, this clonotype turned up many times. The genes are TRBV5-1 and TRBJ2-7, with 10 bases fitting TRBD1. CDR1 and CDR2 (germline): SGHRS, YFSETQ. With V trimmed by 5 bases and J by 1 base, 3 bases remained unmatched. This CDR3 is built from 14 residues. The CDR3 region has the DNA TGCGCCAGCAGAGCGGGACAGGGGTCCTACGAGCAGTACTTC. As protein: CASRAGQGSYEQYF. Drawing the rest from reference TRBV5-1 and TRBJ2-7, the complete variable domain is KAGVTQTPRYLIKTRGQQVTLSCSPISGHRSVSWYQQTPGQGLQFLFEYFSETQRNKGNFPGRFSGRQFSNSRSEMNVSTLELGDSALYLCASRAGQGSYEQYFGPGTRLTVT.

This clonotype was detected many times. CDR3 sequence reads: CASIRTSGAERRPGELFF. The DNA for the CDR3 is TGTGCCAGCATCAGGACTAGCGGGGCGGAAAGACGCCCCGGGGAGCTGTTTTTT. This chain links TRBV6-2 or TRBV6-3 with TRBJ2-2; 12 bases match TRBD2. Germline values: CDR1 MNHEY, CDR2 SVGEGT. The CDR3 loop spans 18 amino acids. V was clipped by 7 bases and J by 6 bases; unmatched bases: 15.

This clonotype was counted many times. The rearrangement joins TRBV27 to TRBJ2-3; 7 nucleotides agree with TRBD2. V lost 2 bases and J lost 2; bases outside the gene matches: 7. Germline V gene data show CDR1 as MNHEY and CDR2 as SMNVEV (reference sequence). This CDR3 is built from 16 residues. In DNA form, the CDR3 reads TGTGCCAGCAGTTTAGGTGGGAGGGGATCCACAGATACGCAGTATTTT. It translates to CASSLGGRGSTDTQYF.

This clonotype came up many times. The chain joins TRBV20-1 to TRBJ1-2, with D possibly TRBD1 on 6 matching bases. Germline CDR1 is DFQATT and CDR2 is SNEGSKA (reference sequence). The V end was cut by 3 bases, the J end by 6 bases, with 14 bases between. The CDR3 covers 13 residues. The CDR3 bases are TGCAGTGCTAGGCGGGGGGCACCTGATGGCTACACCTTC. Translating it yields CSARRGAPDGYTF.

There are many counts of this clonotype. The chain carries TRBV12-3 or TRBV12-4 and TRBJ2-3; possibly TRBD2 for D (5 bases). The length of the CDR3 is 13 residues. V dropped 8 bases and J dropped 6 bases, with 15 bases sitting between them. As DNA, the CDR3 is TGTGCCAGCTTATCCGGAGCGGTGGATACGCAGTATTTT. Its protein is CASLSGAVDTQYF.

This clonotype was counted many times. This chain uses TRBV27 with TRBJ2-3, with 8 bases identical to TRBD1. This CDR3 has 16 amino acids. Germline trimming cut 5 bases from V and 0 bases from J; bases unmatched to any gene: 7. CDR1 and CDR2 from the germline V gene are MNHEY and SMNVEV (reference sequence). The chain's CDR3 is CASSRRDRYSTDTQYF. The CDR3 DNA sequence: TGTGCCAGCAGTCGCAGGGACAGGTATAGCACAGATACGCAGTATTTT.

This clonotype was counted ten times or more. The chain combines TRBV7-2 with TRBJ2-3, with 7 bases fitting TRBD1. This CDR3 contains 15 residues. The germline gives CDR1 SGHTA, CDR2 FQGNSA. With V trimmed by 1 base and J by 0 bases, 1 base remained unmatched. The CDR3: CASSLGQGSTDTQYF. Written as DNA, the CDR3 is TGTGCCAGCAGCTTAGGACAGGGAAGCACAGATACGCAGTATTTT. The whole variable domain, remainder taken from reference TRBV7-2 and TRBJ2-3, is GAGVSQSPSNKVTEKGKDVELRCDPISGHTALYWYRQSLGQGLEFLIYFQGNSAPDKSGLPSDRFSAERTGGSVSTLTIQRTQQEDSAVYLCASSLGQGSTDTQYFGPGTRLTVL.

This clonotype was picked up many times. This chain connects TRBV29-1 to TRBJ1-2; D not certain. Trimming shortened V by 4 bases and J by 2 bases, and 5 bases separated the two germline ends. The CDR3 is made up of 11 amino acids. From germline, CDR1 is SQVTM and CDR2 ANQGSEA. Here the CDR3 DNA reads TGCAGCGTTGTTATGAACTATGGCTACACCTTC. The encoded protein is CSVVMNYGYTF.

A word on this clonotype: It is likely a read error: a sequence one base away is far more abundant. This sequence joins TRBV29-1 and TRBJ2-7; 11 bases align to TRBD1. Germline V gives CDR1 SQVTM, CDR2 ANQGSEA. V dropped 3 bases and J dropped 7; count of bases not matched to a gene: 17. This CDR3 is 17 amino acids long. CDR3 DNA sequence: TGCAGCGTTGATAGAGGACAGGGGGCGGGTTCGTACAATGAGCAGTACTTC. Protein: CSVDRGQGAGSYNEQYF.

This clonotype was observed a handful of times. This rearrangement joins TRBV5-1 to TRBJ2-3; tentative D call: TRBD2 (6 bases). V lost 1 base, J lost 10 bases, and 10 bases lay in between. Germline CDR1 SGHRS, CDR2 YFSETQ. This CDR3 is 12 amino acids long. CDR3 in DNA: TGCGCCAGCAGCTTGACGGGGGTACCGCAGTATTTT. Its protein product is CASSLTGVPQYF. Based on the CDR3 plus reference TRBV5-1 and TRBJ2-3, the full variable domain is KAGVTQTPRYLIKTRGQQVTLSCSPISGHRSVSWYQQTPGQGLQFLFEYFSETQRNKGNFPGRFSGRQFSNSRSEMNVSTLELGDSALYLCASSLTGVPQYFGPGTRLTVL.

This clonotype has at least ten counts. This sequence joins TRBV7-8 and TRBJ2-3, with D hard to call. Trimming shortened V by 5 bases and J by 4 bases, and 13 bases separated the two germline ends. CDR1 SGHVS and CDR2 FQNEAQ come from the germline V gene. CDR3 size: 14 residues. The CDR3 is CASSQSSKADTQYF. The CDR3 DNA reads as TGTGCCAGCAGCCAATCATCCAAGGCAGATACGCAGTATTTT.

Only one count was recorded for this clonotype. This likely traces to a read error, being one base from a far larger clone. The gene calls are TRBV7-6 and TRBJ2-7, with 10 nucleotides matching TRBD1. The CDR3 runs to 15 residues. The germline V gene has CDR1 SGHVS and CDR2 FNYEAQ. CDR3 sequence (DNA): TGTCCCAGCAGCCCTCCGACAGGGGGCCAGTACGAGCAGTACTTC. Translation: CPSSPPTGGQYEQYF.

This clonotype was detected ten times or more. The chain employs TRBV7-6 and TRBJ2-7; 8 bases are a match to TRBD1. The length of the CDR3 is 16 residues. CDR1 SGHVS and CDR2 FNYEAQ come from the germline V gene. The trim removed 4 bases at V and 4 bases at J, leaving 12 bases unmatched. In nucleotides, the CDR3 is TGTGCCAGCAGCTCGGTAGGCGACAGGGGAGGATACGAGCAGTACTTC. Translating it yields CASSSVGDRGGYEQYF.

The sample holds many counts of this clonotype. The chain is built from TRBV12-3 or TRBV12-4 and TRBJ2-7; D gene uncertain. The CDR3 covers 11 residues. Trimming shortened V by 6 bases and J by 3 bases, and 6 bases separated the two germline ends. The CDR3 coding sequence is TGTGCCAGCAGCCCTAGCTACGAGCAGTACTTC. Amino acids: CASSPSYEQYF.

This clonotype was picked up many times. The chain uses TRBV5-1 and TRBJ2-7; TRBD2 matches at 12 bases. Per germline, CDR1 SGHRS and CDR2 YFSETQ. The CDR3 sequence is 18 residues long. Germline trimming cut 0 bases from V and 4 bases from J; bases unmatched to any gene: 11. CDR3 amino acids: CASSLDPSGRALVYEQYF. The CDR3 DNA follows: TGCGCCAGCAGCTTGGATCCTAGCGGGAGGGCCCTCGTTTACGAGCAGTACTTC.